These 10 T cell receptor beta chains were sequenced from one sample in a study of vaccination and CD4 T cells after COVID-19. Treatment in this sample: roughly 11-day PBMC culture with coronavirus spike peptide pools or control peptides (ViraFEST assay). An Oncomine TCR Beta short-read assay was used to sequence the DNA from cultured CD4+ T cells. TCRdb processed the PCR reads anew with MiXCR; each CDR3 protein has one entry. The sample contains 15,000 to 20,000 distinct CDR3 sequences, 55% of which appear only once. For these receptors, no antigen is known. The source material was CD4+ T cells from blood, cultured in vitro. These receptors all come from a human donor who had recovered from COVID-19.

In its sample, this clonotype was seen a few times. The chain is built from TRBV12-5 and TRBJ1-1; D is unresolved. Germline values: CDR1 LGHNT, CDR2 FRNRAP. There are 16 residues in the CDR3. Trimming left V 0 bases short and J 4 bases short, with 15 bases between. CDR3 nucleotide sequence: TGTGCTAGTGGTTTGGTAAGTGGGCTCTTTGGCACTGAAGCTTTCTTT. Amino acid sequence: CASGLVSGLFGTEAFF.

This chain connects TRBV20-1 to TRBJ2-2; TRBD2 might be the D (6 bases). Trimming took off 4 bases at V and 3 bases at J, with 9 bases between the two ends. The CDR3 is made up of 13 amino acids. From germline, CDR1 is DFQATT and CDR2 SNEGSKA (reference sequence). In DNA form, the CDR3 reads TGCAGTGCTAAACAGCGGGACACCGGGGAGCTGTTTTTT. This encodes CSAKQRDTGELFF.

The genes are TRBV6-1 and TRBJ1-2; no firm D call. V gave up 7 bases and J gave up 5 bases, with 20 bases separating them. The CDR3 covers 15 residues. Germline V gene lookup returns CDR1 MNHNS and CDR2 SASEGT. The CDR3 spells CASNPSPARVYGYTF. As DNA, the CDR3 is TGTGCCAGCAACCCAAGTCCCGCTCGAGTTTATGGCTACACCTTC.

The gene calls are TRBV6-1 and TRBJ2-3; TRBD2 might be the D (5 bases). Trimming took 4 bases from V and 3 from J, leaving 14 bases between them. Germline V gene sequence: CDR1 MNHNS, CDR2 SASEGT. The CDR3 consists of 15 residues. CDR3 sequence: CASSAQSGWTDTQYF. The CDR3 nucleotides are TGTGCCAGCAGTGCCCAGTCGGGGTGGACAGATACGCAGTATTTT.

This clonotype occurred a few times. V is TRBV19 and J is TRBJ1-2, with TRBD1 matching over 8 bases. CDR3 size: 15 residues. In germline, CDR1 is LNHDA, CDR2 SQIVND (reference sequence). V trimming: 6 bases; J trimming: 2 bases; junction bases outside the gene matches: 8. CDR3 sequence: CASSADRGGNYGYTF. CDR3 nucleotide sequence: TGTGCCAGTAGCGCCGACAGGGGTGGGAACTATGGCTACACCTTC.

The J gene is TRBJ1-6, the V gene TRBV6-1; 8 bases agree with TRBD1. The CDR3 is 15 residues long. CDR1 MNHNS and CDR2 SASEGT come from the germline V gene. V dropped 5 bases and J dropped 9; count of bases not matched to a gene: 9. DNA of the CDR3: TGTGCCAGCAGTCGACAGGGGTTCCAATTTTCACCCCTCCACTTT. This encodes CASSRQGFQFSPLHF.

This chain connects TRBV7-2 to TRBJ2-4; D is undetermined. The V and J ends lost 1 base and 5 bases respectively, with 6 bases between them. Germline V gene lookup returns CDR1 SGHTA and CDR2 FQGNSA. This CDR3 contains 13 residues. CDR3 bases: TGTGCCAGCAGCTTAGAGCAGGAAAACATTCAGTACTTC. Translation gives CASSLEQENIQYF.

The V gene is TRBV18, the J gene TRBJ1-5; D gene unclear. V gave up 2 bases and J gave up 7 bases, with 15 bases separating them. Germline V gene lookup returns CDR1 KGHSH and CDR2 LQKENI. The CDR3 loop spans 15 amino acids. CDR3 in DNA: TGTGCCAGCTCACCATGGGCTGGGGAAGGGCAGCCCCAGCATTTT. Encoded protein: CASSPWAGEGQPQHF.

V usage is TRBV11-2 and J usage is TRBJ1-2; TRBD1 matches at 7 bases. CDR1 is SGHAT and CDR2 is FQNNGV in the germline V gene. The junction had 2 bases not matched to a gene; V was cut back by 5 bases and J by 2 bases. The CDR3 totals 13 residues. CDR3 nucleotides: TGTGCCAGCAGCCCGGGACAGAACTATGGCTACACCTTC. Amino acid sequence: CASSPGQNYGYTF.

The chain employs TRBV7-3 and TRBJ2-6; possibly TRBD1 for D (5 bases). The germline gives CDR1 SGHTA, CDR2 FQGTGA. The CDR3 has 16 amino acids. V gave up 2 bases and J gave up 2 bases, with 10 bases separating them. The CDR3 region has the DNA TGTGCCAGCAGCTTATTCTCGACAGCTGGGGCCAACGTCCTGACTTTC. Translation: CASSLFSTAGANVLTF. The whole variable domain, remainder taken from reference TRBV7-3 and TRBJ2-6, is GAGVSQTPSNKVTEKGKYVELRCDPISGHTALYWYRQSLGQGPEFLIYFQGTGAADDSGLPNDRFFAVRPEGSVSTLKIQRTERGDSAVYLCASSLFSTAGANVLTFGAGSRLTVL.